One T cell receptor beta chain is described in this entry. Its antigen remains unknown. The data stem from a study of pediatric ulcerative colitis. Samples were sequenced at Survey level, maximum 500,000 reads. Clones were sequenced by immunoSEQ multiplex PCR, and TCRdb holds only the in-frame ones, with some missing. Among roughly 30,000 clones listed, around 80% were seen once. Findings and caveats of the study: A couple of rectal clonotypes were found only in ulcerative colitis patients, all of them. Blood-rectal clonal overlap within each person was significantly higher in ulcerative colitis patients than controls.

This TCR was recovered from a boy aged 5-17 years with severe ulcerative colitis. The sample was blood.

Written as DNA, the CDR3 is TGTGCCAGCAGTGAAGCCCCATTTCCCGGGGAGCTGTTTTTT. Residues: CASSEAPFPGELFF. The chain uses TRBV6-1 and TRBJ2-2, with no clear D. V shed 0 bases and J shed 6 bases, with 8 bases lying between them. CDR3 length equals 14 residues. The germline gives CDR1 MNHNS, CDR2 SASEGT.